The rows below give T cell receptor beta chains drawn from one sample of a study of T cells in localized non-small cell lung cancer. Repertoires were generated with immunoSEQ multiplex PCR, while TCRdb's copy carries only in-frame clones and drops some. The sample consists of roughly 70,000 clones, roughly nine tenths of them appearing once. Sample: peripheral blood, taken before any cancer treatment. The source is a male donor aged 60 or over with stage III squamous cell lung carcinoma. CDR3s include the opening cysteine and the closing phenylalanine or tryptophan. A D gene is named only where the DNA matches it firmly. Size values are once, few and many counts, or a class for expanded clones, and some rows have none.

CDR3 | DNA | V | size | J | D
CASGPDGQGNTEAFF | TGTGCTAGTGGTCCGGACGGACAGGGGAACACTGAAGCTTTCTTT | TRBV12-5 | NA | TRBJ1-1 | TRBD1
CASSAGQGIQPQHF | TGTGCCAGCAGTGCAGGACAGGGGATTCAGCCCCAGCATTTT | TRBV6-1 | NA | TRBJ1-5 | TRBD1
CASSQDYGGPPYNEQFF | TGCGCCAGCAGCCAAGATTACGGGGGGCCTCCCTACAATGAGCAGTTCTTC | TRBV4-3 | NA | TRBJ2-1 | NA
CASSEFLPGSGGEKLFF | TGTGCCAGCAGTGAATTCCTTCCGGGCTCCGGCGGGGAAAAACTGTTTTTT | TRBV6-1 | NA | TRBJ1-4 | NA
CASSTARPAAPNNYGYTF | TGTGCCAGCAGCACAGCCCGGCCCGCGGCACCAAATAACTATGGCTACACCTTC | TRBV14 | NA | TRBJ1-2 | NA
CASSLTLWVGEAFF | TGTGCCAGCAGCCTGACGCTGTGGGTCGGAGAAGCTTTCTTT | TRBV5-5 | NA | TRBJ1-1 | NA
CASSQGGGAETQYF | TGTGCCAGCAGCCAAGGCGGGGGGGCTGAGACCCAGTACTTC | TRBV14 | NA | TRBJ2-5 | TRBD2
CASSELRASRGEKLFF | TGTGCCAGCAGTGAACTCAGGGCCAGTCGGGGAGAAAAACTGTTTTTT | TRBV6-1 | NA | TRBJ1-4 | NA
CASSLGAGQGVTEAFF | TGTGCCAGCAGCTTAGGGGCAGGACAGGGGGTGACTGAAGCTTTCTTT | TRBV7-8 | NA | TRBJ1-1 | TRBD1
CASSWTGQETQYF | TGTGCCAGCAGCTGGACAGGGCAAGAGACCCAGTACTTC | TRBV11-3 | once | TRBJ2-5 | TRBD1
CASSPQLILQETQYF | TGTGCCAGCTCACCCCAGTTGATCCTCCAAGAGACCCAGTACTTC | TRBV18 | NA | TRBJ2-5 | NA
CASRNLQRGMNTEAFF | TGTGCCAGCAGGAACCTTCAGAGGGGGATGAACACTGAAGCTTTCTTT | TRBV6-4 | NA | TRBJ1-1 | NA
CASSERGSNQPQHF | TGTGCCAGCAGTGAACGTGGAAGCAATCAGCCCCAGCATTTT | TRBV6-1 | once | TRBJ1-5 | NA
CASSGRGQGMGRVVQETQYF | TGTGCCAGCAGTGGCCGAGGACAGGGGATGGGCCGTGTCGTCCAAGAGACCCAGTACTTC | TRBV6-1 | NA | TRBJ2-5 | TRBD1
CASSIGGTVNQPQHF | TGTGCCAGTAGTATAGGGGGGACAGTTAATCAGCCCCAGCATTTT | TRBV19 | NA | TRBJ1-5 | TRBD1
CASSDWWGSYNEQFF | TGTGCCAGCAGTGATTGGTGGGGATCCTACAATGAGCAGTTCTTC | TRBV6-1 | NA | TRBJ2-1 | NA
CASSRGPSRGTDTQYF | TGTGCTAGCAGCCGGGGACCTTCGAGGGGCACAGATACGCAGTATTTT | TRBV7-7 | NA | TRBJ2-3 | NA
CALGDRNTEAFF | TGTGCCTTGGGAGACCGGAACACTGAAGCTTTCTTT | TRBV10-3 | NA | TRBJ1-1 | NA
CASSQEGVSTDTQYF | TGCGCCAGCAGCCAAGAGGGAGTCAGCACAGATACGCAGTATTTT | TRBV4-1 | few | TRBJ2-3 | NA
CASTKGGPNTEAFF | TGTGCCAGCACCAAAGGGGGACCGAACACTGAAGCTTTCTTT | TRBV28 | NA | TRBJ1-1 | NA
CASSPGVRLGEADTQYF | TGTGCCAGCAGCCCCGGTGTGAGGCTAGGGGAGGCAGATACGCAGTATTTT | TRBV5-8 | NA | TRBJ2-3 | NA
CASSLVRTGYGYTF | TGTGCCAGCAGTTTAGTCAGGACAGGTTACGGCTACACCTTC | TRBV27 | NA | TRBJ1-2 | TRBD1
CASSFSRGYEETQYF | TGTGCCAGCTCATTTTCCAGGGGGTACGAAGAGACCCAGTACTTC | TRBV18 | NA | TRBJ2-5 | TRBD1
CASSQDLTAASRAFF | TGCGCCAGCAGCCAGGATCTTACAGCCGCGTCGAGGGCTTTCTTT | TRBV4-3 | NA | TRBJ1-1 | NA
CASSLFEGTEAFF | TGTGCCAGCAGCTTGTTTGAGGGAACTGAAGCTTTCTTT | TRBV5-4 | NA | TRBJ1-1 | NA
CASSLLGRVTEAFF | TGTGCCAGCAGCTTATTGGGTAGGGTAACTGAAGCTTTCTTT | TRBV13 | NA | TRBJ1-1 | NA
CAIRAGTGGYEQYF | TGTGCCATCAGGGCCGGGACAGGGGGCTACGAGCAGTACTTC | TRBV10-3 | NA | TRBJ2-7 | TRBD1
CASSAGQGLRPQHF | TGTGCCAGCAGTGCTGGACAGGGACTAAGGCCCCAGCATTTT | TRBV6-1 | NA | TRBJ1-5 | TRBD1
CASSQDRAGDQPQHF | TGTGCCAGCAGCCAAGACAGGGCAGGAGATCAGCCCCAGCATTTT | TRBV4-2 | once | TRBJ1-5 | NA
CASSFDRAPDTQYF | TGCGCCAGCAGCTTCGACAGGGCTCCAGATACGCAGTATTTT | TRBV5-1 | NA | TRBJ2-3 | TRBD1
CASSPAMKEQYF | TGTGCCAGCAGCCCCGCCATGAAAGAGCAGTACTTC | TRBV6-6 | once | TRBJ2-5 | NA
CASRGGNYGYTF | TGTGCCAGCCGTGGGGGCAACTATGGCTACACCTTC | TRBV19 | NA | TRBJ1-2 | NA
CASSQDSNQPQHF | TGCGCCAGCAGCCAAGATAGTAATCAGCCCCAGCATTTT | TRBV4-1 | NA | TRBJ1-5 | NA
CASSLGQAGGTQYF | TGTGCCAGCAGCCTAGGACAGGCGGGCGGGACCCAGTACTTC | TRBV7-2 | NA | TRBJ2-5 | TRBD1
CATSRDGGNNEQFF | TGTGCCACCAGCAGAGATGGGGGGAACAATGAGCAGTTCTTC | TRBV15 | once | TRBJ2-1 | NA
CASQPGVGADTQYF | TGTGCCAGCCAACCGGGGGTTGGTGCAGATACGCAGTATTTT | TRBV6-6 | NA | TRBJ2-3 | NA
CASSLDRVIETQYF | TGTGCCAGCAGTCTCGACAGGGTGATAGAGACCCAGTACTTC | TRBV28 | NA | TRBJ2-5 | TRBD1
CASSQVLPGQGTDTQYF | TGCGCCAGCAGCCAAGTCTTACCGGGACAGGGCACAGATACGCAGTATTTT | TRBV4-3 | NA | TRBJ2-3 | TRBD1
CASSDRDRGGGYTF | TGCGCCAGCAGTGACCGGGACAGGGGTGGTGGCTACACCTTC | TRBV10-1 | NA | TRBJ1-2 | TRBD1
CAISAGDRGSNEQYF | TGTGCCATCAGTGCGGGGGACAGGGGATCAAACGAGCAGTACTTC | TRBV10-3 | NA | TRBJ2-7 | TRBD1
CASSTTGYEQYF | TGTGCCAGCAGCACAACAGGATACGAGCAGTACTTC | TRBV27 | NA | TRBJ2-7 | NA
CASSPGGRNEQFF | TGTGCCAGCAGCCCGGGGGGCCGGAATGAGCAGTTCTTC | TRBV27 | NA | TRBJ2-1 | NA
CASSGNQETQYF | TGTGCCAGCAGCGGTAATCAAGAGACCCAGTACTTC | TRBV2 | NA | TRBJ2-5 | NA
CASSPTGQSTDTQYF | TGCGCCAGCAGCCCGACGGGACAAAGCACAGATACGCAGTATTTT | TRBV5-1 | many | TRBJ2-3 | NA
CASSIGGGTDTQYF | TGTGCCAGTAGTATAGGCGGCGGAACAGATACGCAGTATTTT | TRBV19 | NA | TRBJ2-3 | NA
CASSIGHGGVLYEQYF | TGTGCCAGTAGTATTGGCCATGGAGGGGTCCTATACGAGCAGTACTTC | TRBV19 | NA | TRBJ2-7 | NA
CASSRGQRTDTQYF | TGTGCCAGCAGCCGCGGACAACGCACAGATACGCAGTATTTT | TRBV6-5 | NA | TRBJ2-3 | NA
CASSQDIRGELFF | TGCGCCAGCAGCCAAGACATACGGGGGGAGCTGTTTTTT | TRBV4-1 | NA | TRBJ2-2 | NA
CAWSGNRNTIYF | TGTGCCTGGAGTGGTAACCGAAACACCATATATTTT | TRBV30 | NA | TRBJ1-3 | NA
CASSLDGARGNQPQHF | TGTGCCAGCAGCTTGGACGGGGCGAGGGGCAATCAGCCCCAGCATTTT | TRBV5-4 | NA | TRBJ1-5 | NA
CASSSQRGMNTGELFF | TGTGCCAGCAGCTCCCAGCGGGGGATGAACACCGGGGAGCTGTTTTTT | TRBV5-4 | NA | TRBJ2-2 | TRBD2
CASSSGLNTGELFF | TGTGCCAGCAGCTCGGGACTGAACACCGGGGAGCTGTTTTTT | TRBV7-2 | NA | TRBJ2-2 | NA
CASSRGSPEAFF | TGTGCCAGCAGTCGGGGGTCTCCTGAAGCTTTCTTT | TRBV5-6 | NA | TRBJ1-1 | NA